These 27 T cell receptor beta chains originate from one sample sequenced in a study of blood T cell repertoires in COVID-19. The data were produced by immunoSEQ multiplex PCR, yet TCRdb's version contains in-frame clones alone and is incomplete. The data hold some 210,000 clones, with 82% observed a single time. Sequenced sample: peripheral blood. The receptors here all came from a woman aged 35 to 49 with acute or convalescent COVID-19.

The V and J genes are TRBV5-1 and TRBJ2-5; 9 nucleotides agree with TRBD1. In germline, CDR1 is SGHRS, CDR2 YFSETQ. This CDR3 comprises 16 residues. With 0 bases clipped from V and 5 bases from J, the junction kept 8 bases outside the gene matches. The CDR3 reads CASSLDGPGTGETQYF. CDR3 coding DNA: TGCGCCAGCAGCTTGGATGGCCCCGGGACAGGGGAGACCCAGTACTTC.

The chain recombines TRBV18 with TRBJ1-5, with unresolved D. CDR3 length: 12 residues. Germline values: CDR1 KGHSH, CDR2 LQKENI. The V end lost 2 bases, the J end lost 5 bases, and 4 bases lay between the germline ends. In DNA, the CDR3 is TGTGCCAGCTCACCAGCGGATCAGCCCCAGCATTTT. Translating it yields CASSPADQPQHF. Supplemented by reference TRBV18 and TRBJ1-5, the full variable domain reads NAGVMQNPRHLVRRRGQEARLRCSPMKGHSHVYWYRQLPEEGLKFMVYLQKENIIDESGMPKERFSAEFPKEGPSILRIQQVVRGDSAAYFCASSPADQPQHFGDGTRLSIL.

This chain joins TRBV2 and TRBJ1-2; D not certain. CDR3 length: 12 amino acids. Germline CDR1 reads SNHLY; CDR2 reads FYNNEI. V was cut by 8 bases and J by 2 bases, with 9 bases left in between. CDR3 coding DNA: TGTGCCAGCGGTCCGGGAAACTATGGCTACACCTTC. This encodes CASGPGNYGYTF.

The V call is TRBV18, the J call TRBJ1-1; possible D gene TRBD1, 5 bases. This CDR3 is built from 12 residues. The V end was cut by 3 bases, the J end by 3 bases, with 5 bases between. From germline, CDR1 is KGHSH and CDR2 LQKENI. In DNA, the CDR3 is TGTGCCAGCTCACCGGGGCACACTGAAGCTTTCTTT. This sequence encodes CASSPGHTEAFF.

V is TRBV5-1 and J is TRBJ2-1; 12 positions agree with TRBD2. Germline CDR1 SGHRS, CDR2 YFSETQ. The CDR3 has 16 amino acids. Trimming cost V 1 base and J 3 bases; bases outside gene matches: 2. The CDR3 coding sequence is TGCGCCAGCAGCTTGCGACTAGCGGGGGTCTACAATGAGCAGTTCTTC. Its protein product is CASSLRLAGVYNEQFF. The whole variable domain, filled in from reference TRBV5-1 and TRBJ2-1, reads KAGVTQTPRYLIKTRGQQVTLSCSPISGHRSVSWYQQTPGQGLQFLFEYFSETQRNKGNFPGRFSGRQFSNSRSEMNVSTLELGDSALYLCASSLRLAGVYNEQFFGPGTRLTVL.

This chain connects TRBV5-6 to TRBJ2-7; 7 bases are a match to TRBD1. CDR1 and CDR2 from the germline V gene are SGHDT and YYEEEE. V was clipped by 0 bases and J by 7 bases; unmatched bases: 13. The CDR3 is 16 residues long. CDR3 DNA: TGTGCCAGCAGCTTGGCTGGACAGGTGGGTAGAAAAGAGCAGTACTTC. It specifies CASSLAGQVGRKEQYF. The entire variable domain, with the rest obtained from reference TRBV5-6 and TRBJ2-7, is as follows: DAGVTQSPTHLIKTRGQQVTLRCSPKSGHDTVSWYQQALGQGPQFIFQYYEEEERQRGNFPDRFSGHQFPNYSSELNVNALLLGDSALYLCASSLAGQVGRKEQYFGPGTRLTVT.

The genes are TRBV18 and TRBJ2-1, with TRBD1 matching 7 bases. V shed 1 base, J shed 8 bases, and the junction held 14 bases outside the gene matches. Germline V CDR1 and CDR2: KGHSH, LQKENI. This CDR3 is built from 17 residues. Here the CDR3 reads CASSPLRGGAGKDEQFF. CDR3 DNA sequence: TGTGCCAGCTCACCACTGCGAGGGGGCGCCGGAAAGGATGAGCAGTTCTTC.

This chain joins TRBV4-1 and TRBJ1-4; tentative D call: TRBD1 (6 bases). Germline V lookup: CDR1 MGHRA, CDR2 YSYEKL. V was trimmed by 0 bases and J by 6 bases, leaving 17 bases between them. This CDR3 is 17 amino acids long. CDR3 in amino acids: CASSQEGSRGVDEKLFF. CDR3 DNA sequence: TGCGCCAGCAGCCAAGAAGGCTCCAGGGGAGTCGATGAAAAACTGTTTTTT.

A single count supports this clone. The rearrangement links TRBV15 to TRBJ2-1, with D possibly matching TRBD2 (5 bases). The CDR3 length is 15 residues. V lost 2 bases, J lost 10 bases, and 18 bases lay in between. Germline CDR1 is LNHNV and CDR2 is YYDKDF (reference sequence). In DNA form, the CDR3 reads TGTGCCACCAGCAGAACGGGATCTTTAACAAGGGAGCAGTTCTTC. It is translated as CATSRTGSLTREQFF.

The chain combines TRBV14 with TRBJ1-2; 8 bases fit TRBD1. The germline CDR1 and CDR2 sequences are SGHDN and FVKESK. This CDR3 has 17 residues. Trimming cost V 3 bases and J 2 bases; bases outside gene matches: 11. CDR3 region: CASSHIDRGLINYGYTF. The DNA of the CDR3 is TGTGCCAGCAGCCATATAGACAGGGGTCTCATCAACTATGGCTACACCTTC.

The CDR3 DNA reads TGTGCCATCAGTGACCGGACAGGCCTACAGTTCTTC. Translated: CAISDRTGLQFF. The chain recombines TRBV10-3 with TRBJ2-1; 7 nucleotides line up with TRBD1. CDR1 and CDR2 from the germline V gene are ENHRY and SYGVKD. V shed 3 bases and J 13 bases; nucleotides not matched to a gene: 6. The CDR3 totals 12 residues.

The chain uses TRBV30 and TRBJ1-2; D call uncertain. Trimming removed 0 bases at V and 4 bases at J, with 12 bases between. The CDR3 covers 14 residues. CDR1 is GTSNPN and CDR2 is SVGIG in the germline V gene (reference sequence). The CDR3: CAWSVLSTSYGYTF. CDR3 in DNA: TGTGCCTGGAGTGTACTTAGTACCTCCTATGGCTACACCTTC.

This clone was seen more than once but under ten times. The V gene is TRBV19, the J gene TRBJ2-1; 10 nucleotides agree with TRBD2. The germline gives CDR1 LNHDA, CDR2 SQIVND (reference sequence). The CDR3 contains 16 residues. V shed 6 bases and J 9 bases; nucleotides not matched to a gene: 14. The CDR3 reads CASRKREASGRAEQFF. The CDR3 bases are TGTGCCAGTAGAAAGAGGGAGGCTAGCGGGAGAGCTGAGCAGTTCTTC.

The V call is TRBV29-1, the J call TRBJ2-1; perhaps TRBD1 as D (5 bases). The germline gives CDR1 SQVTM, CDR2 ANQGSEA. Trimming took off 2 bases at V and 9 bases at J, with 11 bases between the two ends. The CDR3 spans 12 residues. The CDR3 DNA reads TGCAGCGTTGAAAACCAGCAGGGTGAGCAGTTCTTC. This gives the protein CSVENQQGEQFF.

V and J are TRBV27 and TRBJ2-7, with D unresolved. The CDR3 spans 14 residues. The V end lost 8 bases, the J end lost 0 bases, and 14 bases lay between the germline ends. Looked up from germline, CDR1 is MNHEY and CDR2 is SMNVEV (reference sequence). The CDR3 region has the DNA TGTGCCAGCTCTCGTCCCGGTAGCTCCTACGAGCAGTACTTC. Translated, it gives CASSRPGSSYEQYF.

This clone was seen once. This chain links TRBV6-1 with TRBJ2-3; 8 bases are shared with TRBD1. The V segment lost 1 base and the J segment 7 bases; nucleotides outside the gene matches: 10. The CDR3 runs to 16 residues. Germline V gene lookup returns CDR1 MNHNS and CDR2 SASEGT. DNA of the CDR3: TGTGCCAGCAGTGAAGTCGGAGACAGGGGTTTGTATACGCAGTATTTT. Residues: CASSEVGDRGLYTQYF.

J is TRBJ1-2 and V is TRBV4-1; possibly TRBD1 for D (5 bases). The V gene's germline CDR1 is MGHRA and CDR2 YSYEKL. The CDR3 is 15 amino acids. Trimming took off 0 bases at V and 6 bases at J, with 14 bases between the two ends. The CDR3 loop is CASSQDAGLRNGYTF. Written as DNA, the CDR3 is TGCGCCAGCAGCCAAGATGCGGGACTGCGAAATGGCTACACCTTC.

The chain carries TRBV9 and TRBJ2-3, with TRBD2 matching 11 bases. Germline trimming cut 5 bases from V and 0 bases from J; bases unmatched to any gene: 14. In germline, CDR1 is SGDLS, CDR2 YYNGEE. The CDR3 is 19 amino acids. CDR3 in DNA: TGTGCCAGCAGAGGTAGGCGTAGCGGGGGGGCCGTTAGCACAGATACGCAGTATTTT. The encoded protein is CASRGRRSGGAVSTDTQYF.

The genes are TRBV24-1 and TRBJ2-4; D is possibly TRBD1 (6 bases). This CDR3 has 13 residues. The V end was cut by 3 bases, the J end by 12 bases, with 14 bases between. Germline V gene sequence: CDR1 KGHDR, CDR2 SFDVKD. The CDR3 region is CATSDPITGSQYF. DNA of the CDR3: TGTGCCACCAGTGATCCAATAACAGGGTCTCAGTACTTC.

CDR3 DNA sequence: TGTGCCAGCAGTAGACAGGGGCAGGGTTCACCCCTCCACTTT. Translated: CASSRQGQGSPLHF. V gene TRBV6-5 combines with J gene TRBJ1-6, with 8 bases fitting TRBD1. Germline trimming cut 5 bases from V and 9 bases from J; bases unmatched to any gene: 6. This CDR3 comprises 14 residues. The germline V gene encodes CDR1 MNHEY and CDR2 SVGAGI.

The J gene is TRBJ1-3, the V gene TRBV6-5; D not resolved. Between the trimmed V and J ends, which lost 3 bases and 4 bases, there was a span of 13 bases. The germline CDR1 and CDR2 sequences are MNHEY and SVGAGI. The CDR3 spans 15 residues. CDR3 amino acids: CASSYGGPVGNTIYF. In DNA, the CDR3 is TGTGCCAGCAGTTATGGTGGGCCAGTCGGAAACACCATATATTTT.

V usage is TRBV5-1 and J usage is TRBJ1-2; 8 bases map to TRBD1. The CDR3 sequence is 14 residues long. CDR1 SGHRS and CDR2 YFSETQ come from the germline V gene. After removal of 0 bases from V and 7 bases from J, the junction contained 5 bases not matched to a gene. The CDR3 reads CASSLETGVAGYTF. The CDR3 coding sequence is TGCGCCAGCAGCTTGGAGACAGGGGTGGCTGGCTACACCTTC.

DNA for the CDR3: TGTGCCATCAGTGAGTTACTAGCGGGCCCCAAAGAGACCCAGTACTTC. Translated: CAISELLAGPKETQYF. This chain links TRBV10-3 with TRBJ2-5; TRBD2 aligns across 9 bases. Germline CDR1 and CDR2: ENHRY and SYGVKD. This CDR3 has 16 amino acids. J gave up 3 bases and V 1 base, and 6 bases lay outside the gene matches.

J is TRBJ2-1 and V is TRBV10-1; 9 nucleotides agree with TRBD2. The germline V gene has CDR1 WNHNN and CDR2 SYGVQD (reference sequence). V was pared by 2 bases and J by 6 bases, with 5 bases of the junction left unmatched. The CDR3 covers 15 residues. The CDR3 loop is CASSERRGGLNEQFF. In DNA form, the CDR3 reads TGCGCCAGCAGTGAGAGGCGGGGGGGCCTCAATGAGCAGTTCTTC.

This chain uses TRBV4-2 with TRBJ2-3; D is perhaps TRBD2 (7 bases). V was shortened by 5 bases and J by 5 bases, with 20 bases between the two germline ends. Germline CDR1 and CDR2: LGHNA and YNFKEQ. The CDR3 runs to 16 residues. The CDR3 loop reads CASSIQEGGLRDTQYF. CDR3 in DNA: TGTGCCAGCAGCATTCAGGAGGGGGGGCTGAGAGATACGCAGTATTTT.

This chain connects TRBV4-2 to TRBJ2-1; 7 nucleotides align to TRBD2. V dropped 8 bases and J dropped 5; count of bases not matched to a gene: 9. The CDR3 is 14 residues long. Germline V lookup: CDR1 LGHNA, CDR2 YNFKEQ. CDR3 amino acids: CASSRGIQNNEQFF. The DNA of the CDR3 is TGTGCCAGCTCGCGGGGGATCCAAAACAATGAGCAGTTCTTC.

This sequence joins TRBV7-8 and TRBJ1-1; D gene uncertain. V shed 1 base and J shed 0 bases, with 6 bases lying between them. CDR3 length: 14 amino acids. Looked up from germline, CDR1 is SGHVS and CDR2 is FQNEAQ. The CDR3 DNA reads as TGTGCCAGCAGCTTAGGAGGGATGAACACTGAAGCTTTCTTT. Translation gives CASSLGGMNTEAFF. Complete variable domain (other parts from reference TRBV7-8 and TRBJ1-1): GAGVSQSPRYKVAKRGQDVALRCDPISGHVSLFWYQQALGQGPEFLTYFQNEAQLDKSGLPSDRFFAERPEGSVSTLKIQRTQQEDSAVYLCASSLGGMNTEAFFGQGTRLTVV.